Below, 20 T cell receptor beta chains from the same sample are listed, as sequenced in a study of blood T cell repertoires in COVID-19. Sequenced by immunoSEQ multiplex PCR; TCRdb stores in-frame clones only, minus some. The profile covers 190,000 or so clones, with around nine tenths appearing a single time and roughly 4.9% taken by the ten largest. Sequenced material: PBMCs or T cells enriched from blood (not recorded which). Receptors originate from a woman younger than 45 who had been exposed to COVID-19.

This clone was observed once. This chain uses TRBV2 with TRBJ1-2; D unresolved. The germline V gene has CDR1 SNHLY and CDR2 FYNNEI. This CDR3 contains 13 residues. The germline V and J ends were trimmed by 7 bases and 4 bases, with 13 bases remaining between them. The CDR3, as DNA: TGTGCCAGCACCCCAGGCGCGGGCTATGGCTACACCTTC. Translation gives CASTPGAGYGYTF.

This clone has only a few counts. The rearrangement joins TRBV9 to TRBJ1-1; 7 nucleotides align to TRBD1. Germline loops: CDR1 SGDLS, CDR2 YYNGEE. V lost 4 bases to trimming and J lost 5 bases; unmatched junction nucleotides: 8. CDR3 length: 14 residues. The chain's CDR3 is CASSTPGGGTEAFF. DNA of the CDR3: TGTGCCAGCAGCACCCCAGGGGGTGGGACTGAAGCTTTCTTT.

The rearrangement joins TRBV4-1 to TRBJ1-3; unclear D gene. Germline V gives CDR1 MGHRA, CDR2 YSYEKL. V lost 6 bases, J lost 1 base, and 13 bases lay in between. The CDR3 is 15 amino acids. The CDR3 region is CASSTSWASGNTIYF. The CDR3 coding sequence is TGCGCCAGCAGTACTAGTTGGGCGTCTGGAAACACCATATATTTT.

The CDR3 loop reads CASSPGGIGNEKLFF. CDR3 DNA: TGTGCCAGCAGCCCAGGGGGTATCGGTAATGAAAAACTGTTTTTT. V usage is TRBV5-4 and J usage is TRBJ1-4; the match to TRBD1 covers 7 bases. V trimming: 4 bases; J trimming: 4 bases; junction bases outside the gene matches: 7. The CDR3 runs to 15 residues. CDR1 is SGHNT and CDR2 is YYREEE in the germline V gene (reference sequence).

The CDR3 here is CSVTRAHGYTF. CDR3 bases: TGCAGCGTAACTAGGGCCCATGGCTACACCTTC. This chain joins TRBV29-1 and TRBJ1-2; D uncertain. This CDR3 contains 11 residues. Germline V gives CDR1 SQVTM, CDR2 ANQGSEA. Trimming pared 6 bases from V and 6 bases from J, leaving 11 bases between.

This clone was seen a single time. The chain links TRBV3-1 (or the pseudogene TRBV3-2) to TRBJ1-1; D remains ambiguous. Germline CDR1 reads LGHDT; CDR2 reads YNNKEL (reference sequence). With 1 base removed from V and 3 bases from J, the gap between germline ends came to 9 bases. CDR3 size: 14 residues. The CDR3 DNA is TGTGCCAGCAGCCAAGTTATTGGAGACACTGAAGCTTTCTTT. This codes for CASSQVIGDTEAFF.

This clone was found a few times. The chain is built from TRBV5-1 and TRBJ1-2, with TRBD1 matching over 8 bases. The ends lost 1 base at V and 8 bases at J; junction bases unmatched: 4. From germline, CDR1 is SGHRS and CDR2 YFSETQ. The CDR3 has 13 residues. CDR3 in DNA: TGCGCCAGCAGCTTGAAGACAGGGGACGGCTACACCTTC. Its translation: CASSLKTGDGYTF.

V usage is TRBV2 and J usage is TRBJ2-3; possibly TRBD1 for D (6 bases). The germline CDR1 and CDR2 sequences are SNHLY and FYNNEI. Trimming left V 3 bases short and J 2 bases short, with 12 bases between. The CDR3 has 15 residues. This CDR3 is CASSDSGHPTDTQYF. In DNA form, the CDR3 reads TGTGCCAGCAGTGATTCGGGACACCCCACAGATACGCAGTATTTT. The entire variable domain, with the rest obtained from reference TRBV2 and TRBJ2-3, is as follows: EPEVTQTPSHQVTQMGQEVILRCVPISNHLYFYWYRQILGQKVEFLVSFYNNEISEKSEIFDDQFSVERPDGSNFTLKIRSTKLEDSAMYFCASSDSGHPTDTQYFGPGTRLTVL.

This clone was counted a single time. The CDR3 nucleotides are TGTGCCAGCAGCCAAGGGGCGTCCTCAGAGACCCAGTACTTC. Residues: CASSQGASSETQYF. The rearrangement uses TRBV3-1 (or the pseudogene TRBV3-2) and TRBJ2-5; D is uncertain. V gave up 1 base and J gave up 4 bases, with 10 bases separating them. Germline-derived CDR1 and CDR2 are LGHDT and YNNKEL (reference sequence). The CDR3 is 14 residues long.

The chain joins TRBV15 to TRBJ1-3; D may be TRBD1 (6 bases). V was clipped by 1 base and J by 4 bases, with 8 bases between them. Germline CDR1 and CDR2: LNHNV and YYDKDF (reference sequence). CDR3 size: 14 residues. CDR3 region: CATSRVGAGNTIYF. The CDR3 DNA sequence: TGTGCCACCAGCAGAGTGGGGGCCGGAAACACCATATATTTT.

This chain connects TRBV5-4 to TRBJ1-6; 9 nucleotides match TRBD1. V shed 3 bases and J 8 bases; nucleotides not matched to a gene: 6. CDR1 SGHNT and CDR2 YYREEE come from the germline V gene (reference sequence). The length of the CDR3 is 15 residues. The chain's CDR3 is CASSSGGTGYSPLHF. CDR3 sequence (DNA): TGTGCCAGCAGCTCGGGTGGGACAGGGTATTCACCCCTCCACTTT.

The table lists this clone with a few counts. V usage is TRBV3-1 (or the pseudogene TRBV3-2) and J usage is TRBJ2-7; D remains unclear. CDR3 length: 13 amino acids. V shed 5 bases and J shed 3 bases, with 11 bases lying between them. CDR1 and CDR2 (germline): LGHDT, YNNKEL (reference sequence). The DNA for the CDR3 is TGTGCCAGCAGCGCGCTAGACGGCTACGAGCAGTACTTC. It specifies CASSALDGYEQYF.

The V gene is TRBV9, the J gene TRBJ2-2; 9 bases agree with TRBD2. CDR3 length: 18 amino acids. Per germline, CDR1 SGDLS and CDR2 YYNGEE. Trimming took 0 bases from V and 0 from J; bases not matched to a gene: 6. The CDR3 region has the DNA TGTGCCAGCAGCGTAGGTGGTAGCGGGGGCCCGAACACCGGGGAGCTGTTTTTT. Protein: CASSVGGSGGPNTGELFF.

This chain joins TRBV6-2 or TRBV6-3 and TRBJ2-2, with a weak D call TRBD1 (6 bases). The CDR3 is made up of 13 amino acids. Germline lookup yields CDR1 MNHEY and CDR2 SVGEGT. Trimming stripped 6 bases from V and 8 bases from J, with 13 bases between. CDR3 DNA: TGTGCCAGCAGCAGGACAGTTCTGGGGGAGCTGTTTTTT. It specifies CASSRTVLGELFF.

The CDR3 DNA follows: TGTGCCATCAGTGAGGAGGAGGGCTCTGGAAACACCATATATTTT. This codes for CAISEEEGSGNTIYF. The chain joins TRBV10-3 to TRBJ1-3; D uncertain. Germline V CDR1 and CDR2: ENHRY, SYGVKD. Deletions cut 2 bases from V and 0 bases from J, with 8 bases between. CDR3 length: 15 amino acids.

The rearrangement joins TRBV7-9 to TRBJ2-7; TRBD1 might be the D (5 bases). The CDR3 has 14 amino acids. V dropped 1 base and J dropped 4 bases, with 11 bases sitting between them. Germline CDR1 SEHNR, CDR2 FQNEAQ (reference sequence). The CDR3: CASSLGQPWYEQYF. The CDR3 nucleotides are TGTGCCAGCAGCTTAGGACAGCCGTGGTACGAGCAGTACTTC.

The chain couples TRBV30 to TRBJ2-3; a weak D match, TRBD2 (6 bases). The CDR3 sequence is 19 residues long. CDR1 and CDR2 from the germline V gene are GTSNPN and SVGIG (reference sequence). V dropped 0 bases and J dropped 3 bases, with 25 bases sitting between them. CDR3 DNA sequence: TGTGCCTGGAGTGTATTACTGATTGGCGGGGCGACTACAACAGATACGCAGTATTTT. It specifies CAWSVLLIGGATTTDTQYF.

The gene calls are TRBV7-3 and TRBJ2-1, with D maybe TRBD1 (6 bases). Germline CDR1 and CDR2: SGHTA and FQGTGA. V lost 4 bases, J lost 0 bases, and 13 bases lay in between. This CDR3 is 16 amino acids long. CDR3 sequence: CASSSYGTSSYNEQFF. In DNA form, the CDR3 reads TGTGCCAGCAGCTCATACGGGACAAGCTCCTACAATGAGCAGTTCTTC.

This chain joins TRBV19 and TRBJ2-1; 9 nucleotides line up with TRBD1. CDR1 and CDR2 from the germline V gene are LNHDA and SQIVND (reference sequence). The CDR3 runs to 15 residues. The ends lost 7 bases at V and 7 bases at J; junction bases unmatched: 11. As DNA, the CDR3 is TGTGCCAGTAAATACCGGGACAGGGTGGGGAATGAGCAGTTCTTC. As protein: CASKYRDRVGNEQFF.

The gene calls are TRBV12-5 and TRBJ1-4; TRBD1 matches 8 bases. V lost 5 bases to trimming and J lost 5 bases; unmatched junction nucleotides: 10. The CDR3 is made up of 16 amino acids. Germline CDR1 is LGHNT and CDR2 is FRNRAP. The CDR3 sequence is CASGGDGQGANEKLFF. The CDR3 DNA follows: TGTGCTAGTGGTGGGGATGGTCAGGGGGCAAATGAAAAACTGTTTTTT.